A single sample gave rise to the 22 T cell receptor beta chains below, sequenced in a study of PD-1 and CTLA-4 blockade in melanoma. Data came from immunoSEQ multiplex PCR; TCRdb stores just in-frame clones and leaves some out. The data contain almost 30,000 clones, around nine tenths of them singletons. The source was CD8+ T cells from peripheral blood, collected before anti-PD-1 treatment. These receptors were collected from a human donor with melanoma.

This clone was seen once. The CDR3 region is CASSYTGTENTEAFF. DNA of the CDR3: TGTGCCAGCAGCTATACCGGGACAGAGAACACTGAAGCTTTCTTT. The rearrangement uses TRBV7-2 and TRBJ1-1; 7 positions match TRBD1. The CDR3 extends over 15 amino acids. Germline CDR1 reads SGHTA; CDR2 reads FQGNSA. Trimming removed 4 bases from V and 1 base from J; junction bases left unmatched: 6.

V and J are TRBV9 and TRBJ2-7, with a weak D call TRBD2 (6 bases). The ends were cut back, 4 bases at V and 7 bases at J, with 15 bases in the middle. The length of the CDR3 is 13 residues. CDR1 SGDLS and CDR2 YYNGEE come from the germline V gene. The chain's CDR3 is CASSMTAAGEQYF. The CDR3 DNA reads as TGTGCCAGCAGCATGACAGCGGCGGGGGAGCAGTACTTC.

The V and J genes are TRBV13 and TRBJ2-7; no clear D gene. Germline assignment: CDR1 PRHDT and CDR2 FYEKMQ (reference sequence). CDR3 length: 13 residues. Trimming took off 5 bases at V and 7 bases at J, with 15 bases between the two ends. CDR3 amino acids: CASSVYGLEEQYF. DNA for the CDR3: TGTGCCAGCAGCGTCTATGGCCTAGAAGAGCAGTACTTC.

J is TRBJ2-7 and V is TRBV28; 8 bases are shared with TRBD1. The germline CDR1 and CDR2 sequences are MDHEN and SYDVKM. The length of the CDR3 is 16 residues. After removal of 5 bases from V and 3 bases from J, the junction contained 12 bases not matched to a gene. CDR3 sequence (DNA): TGTGCCAGCAGTCTGATCGACAGGGGTGGTCTCTACGAGCAGTACTTC. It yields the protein CASSLIDRGGLYEQYF.

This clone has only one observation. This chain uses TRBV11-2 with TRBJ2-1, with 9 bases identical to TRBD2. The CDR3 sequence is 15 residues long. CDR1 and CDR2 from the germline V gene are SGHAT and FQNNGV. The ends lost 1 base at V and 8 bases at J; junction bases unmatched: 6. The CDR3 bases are TGTGCCAGCAGCTTAGGGCTAGCGGGGAGGGATGAGCAGTTCTTC. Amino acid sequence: CASSLGLAGRDEQFF.

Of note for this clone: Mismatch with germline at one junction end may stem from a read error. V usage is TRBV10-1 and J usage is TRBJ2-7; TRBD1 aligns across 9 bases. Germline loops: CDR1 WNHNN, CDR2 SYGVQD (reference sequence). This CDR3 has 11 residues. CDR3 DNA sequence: TGCGCCAGCAGTGAGGGGGACAGGGAGCACTTC. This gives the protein CASSEGDREHF.

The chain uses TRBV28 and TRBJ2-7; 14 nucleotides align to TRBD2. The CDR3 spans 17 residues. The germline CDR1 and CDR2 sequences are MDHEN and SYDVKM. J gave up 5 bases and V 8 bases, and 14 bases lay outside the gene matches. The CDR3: CASRERETSGRGDEQYF. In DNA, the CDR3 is TGTGCCAGCCGAGAAAGAGAGACTAGCGGGAGGGGAGACGAGCAGTACTTC.

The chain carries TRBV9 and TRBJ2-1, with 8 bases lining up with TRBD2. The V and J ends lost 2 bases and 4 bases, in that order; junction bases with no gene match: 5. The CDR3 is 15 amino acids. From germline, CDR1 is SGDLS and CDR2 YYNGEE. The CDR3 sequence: CASSVGLGQYNEQFF. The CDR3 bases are TGTGCCAGCAGCGTGGGACTAGGTCAGTACAATGAGCAGTTCTTC.

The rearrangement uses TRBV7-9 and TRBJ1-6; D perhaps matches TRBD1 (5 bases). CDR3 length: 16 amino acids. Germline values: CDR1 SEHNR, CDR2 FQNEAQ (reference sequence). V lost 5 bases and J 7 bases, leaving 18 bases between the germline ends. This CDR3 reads CASSQFGSRGNSPLHF. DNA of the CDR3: TGTGCCAGCAGCCAGTTCGGATCACGGGGCAATTCACCCCTCCACTTT.

The CDR3 loop is CASSVDRGSNQPQHF. In DNA form, the CDR3 reads TGTGCCAGCAGCGTTGACAGGGGGAGCAATCAGCCCCAGCATTTT. The chain links TRBV2 to TRBJ1-5; the match to TRBD1 covers 9 bases. Germline V gene sequence: CDR1 SNHLY, CDR2 FYNNEI. There are 15 residues in the CDR3. Germline trimming cut 6 bases from V and 1 base from J; bases unmatched to any gene: 4.

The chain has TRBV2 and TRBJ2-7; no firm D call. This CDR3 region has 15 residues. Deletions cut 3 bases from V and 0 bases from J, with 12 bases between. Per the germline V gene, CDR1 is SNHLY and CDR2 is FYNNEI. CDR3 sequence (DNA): TGTGCCAGCAGTGACCCGGCCTCCTCCTCCTACGAGCAGTACTTC. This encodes CASSDPASSSYEQYF.

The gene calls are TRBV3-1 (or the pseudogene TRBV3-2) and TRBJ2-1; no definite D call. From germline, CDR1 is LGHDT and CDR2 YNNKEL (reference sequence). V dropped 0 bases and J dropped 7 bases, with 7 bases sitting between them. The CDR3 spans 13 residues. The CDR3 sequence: CASSQELDNEQFF. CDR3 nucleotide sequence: TGTGCCAGCAGCCAAGAGTTGGATAATGAGCAGTTCTTC.

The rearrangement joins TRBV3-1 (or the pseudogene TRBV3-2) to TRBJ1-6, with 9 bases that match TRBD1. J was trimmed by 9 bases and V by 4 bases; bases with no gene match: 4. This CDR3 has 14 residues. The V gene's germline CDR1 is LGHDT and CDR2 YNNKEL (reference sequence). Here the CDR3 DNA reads TGTGCCAGCAGCCCGGGACAGGGAGGTTCACCCCTCCACTTT. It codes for CASSPGQGGSPLHF.

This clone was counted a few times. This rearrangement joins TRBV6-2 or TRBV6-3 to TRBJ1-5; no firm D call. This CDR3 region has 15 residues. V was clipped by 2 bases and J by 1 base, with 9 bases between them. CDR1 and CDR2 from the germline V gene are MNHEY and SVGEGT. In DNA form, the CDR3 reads TGTGCCAGCAGTTACGGGTCGGTAAGCAATCAGCCCCAGCATTTT. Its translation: CASSYGSVSNQPQHF.

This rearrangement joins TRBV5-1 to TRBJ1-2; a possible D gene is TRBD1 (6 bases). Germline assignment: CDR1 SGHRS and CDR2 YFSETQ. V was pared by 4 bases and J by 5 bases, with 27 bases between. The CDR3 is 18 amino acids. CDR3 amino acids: CASSLEGGILLPKYGYTF. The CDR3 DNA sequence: TGCGCCAGCAGCCTGGAAGGGGGAATCCTCCTCCCGAAGTATGGCTACACCTTC.

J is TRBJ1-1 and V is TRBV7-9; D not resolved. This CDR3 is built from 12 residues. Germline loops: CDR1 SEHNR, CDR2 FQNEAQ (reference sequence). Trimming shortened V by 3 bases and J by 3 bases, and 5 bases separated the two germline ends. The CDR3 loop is CASSLSDTEAFF. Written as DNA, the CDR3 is TGTGCCAGCAGCTTGTCGGACACTGAAGCTTTCTTT.

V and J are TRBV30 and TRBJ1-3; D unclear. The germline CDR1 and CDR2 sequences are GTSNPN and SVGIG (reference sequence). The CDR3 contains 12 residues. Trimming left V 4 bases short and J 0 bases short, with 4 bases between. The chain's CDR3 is CAWILSGNTIYF. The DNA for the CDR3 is TGTGCCTGGATACTCTCTGGAAACACCATATATTTT.

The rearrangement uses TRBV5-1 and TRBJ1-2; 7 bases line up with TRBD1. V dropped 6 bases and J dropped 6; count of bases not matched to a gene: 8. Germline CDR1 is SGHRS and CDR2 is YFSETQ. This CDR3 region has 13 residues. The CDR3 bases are TGCGCCAGCATAGGGACAGATGACGATGGCTACACCTTC. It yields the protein CASIGTDDDGYTF.

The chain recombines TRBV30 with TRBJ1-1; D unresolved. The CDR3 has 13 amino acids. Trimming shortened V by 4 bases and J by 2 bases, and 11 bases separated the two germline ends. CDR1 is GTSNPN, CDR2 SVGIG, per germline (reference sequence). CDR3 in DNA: TGTGCCTGGACCCCGGGATCCAACACTGAAGCTTTCTTT. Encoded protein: CAWTPGSNTEAFF.

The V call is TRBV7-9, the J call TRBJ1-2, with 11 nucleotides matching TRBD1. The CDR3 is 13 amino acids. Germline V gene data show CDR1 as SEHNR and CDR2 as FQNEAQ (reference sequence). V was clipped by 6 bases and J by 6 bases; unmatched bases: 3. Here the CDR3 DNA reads TGTGCCAGCAGTCAGGACAGGGGGCATGGCTACACCTTC. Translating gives CASSQDRGHGYTF.

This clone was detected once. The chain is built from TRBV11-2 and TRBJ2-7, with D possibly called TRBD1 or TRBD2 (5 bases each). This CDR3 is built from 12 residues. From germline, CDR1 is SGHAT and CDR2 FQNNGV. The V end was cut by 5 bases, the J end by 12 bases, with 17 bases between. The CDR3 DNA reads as TGTGCCAGCAGCCCCCCCCGGGACCGGCGGTACTTC. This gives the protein CASSPPRDRRYF.

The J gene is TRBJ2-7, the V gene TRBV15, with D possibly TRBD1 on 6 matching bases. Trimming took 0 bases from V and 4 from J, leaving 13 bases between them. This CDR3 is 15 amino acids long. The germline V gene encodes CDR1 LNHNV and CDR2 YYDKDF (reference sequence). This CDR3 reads CATSRDFGTQYEQYF. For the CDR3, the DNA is TGTGCCACCAGCAGAGATTTTGGGACACAATACGAGCAGTACTTC.